These T cell receptor beta chains were read from a single sample in a study of long-term antiretroviral therapy in people with HIV. Clones were read by immunoSEQ multiplex PCR, and TCRdb kept only the in-frame ones, dropping some. The data contain about 25,000 clones, 90% to 95% of them seen just once; the ten biggest clones take up over 9%. Sequenced here: unsorted PBMCs, sampled 7.6 years after starting antiretroviral therapy. These receptors were obtained from a woman in her thirties or forties with HIV. Each CDR3 is given with its conserved first and last residue. Fields, in order: CDR3 DNA, CDR3 protein, clone size, CDR3 length, V gene, D gene, J gene. The D gene is left open where the match is weak. Clone size is not always given. Where it is, it says once, few, many or a class for expanded clones.

TGTGCCAGCAGATTAGGACAGCTTGAAGCTTTCTTT CASRLGQLEAFF once 12 TRBV7-9 - TRBJ1-1
TGCAGCGTTAACAGGGCCACTGAAGTTTTCTTT CSVNRATEVFF - 11 TRBV29-1 - TRBJ1-1
TGTGCCAGCAGGCACGATACAGGGGCGGAGGGCTACACCTTC CASRHDTGAEGYTF - 14 TRBV9 TRBD1 TRBJ1-2
TGTGCCAGCAGCTTGGAGGCATTTGGGGGCGTCCCCTACGAGCAGTACTTC CASSLEAFGGVPYEQYF - 17 TRBV5-6 - TRBJ2-7
TGTGCCAGTAGTATAGGCAGGGGCTCCTACGAGCAGTACTTC CASSIGRGSYEQYF - 14 TRBV19 - TRBJ2-7
TGTGCCAGCAGTTCGCCGAACAGGGTGGGCGGCTACACCTTC CASSSPNRVGGYTF - 14 TRBV27 - TRBJ1-2
TGTGCCAGCAGTTCGGGACAGAAAAATGAAAAACTGTTTTTT CASSSGQKNEKLFF medium-sized 14 TRBV6-5 TRBD1 TRBJ1-4
TGTGCCAGCAGGCCCGAAGGCATTAGGGTGAACACCGGGGAGCTGTTTTTT CASRPEGIRVNTGELFF - 17 TRBV6-4 - TRBJ2-2
TGTGCCAGCAGCTTAGTAGGGATTACCTACAATGAGCAGTTCTTC CASSLVGITYNEQFF - 15 TRBV7-9 - TRBJ2-1
TGTGCCAGCAGTTACGGGCCCCGCAGGGAAATCTACGAGCAGTACTTC CASSYGPRREIYEQYF once 16 TRBV6-5 - TRBJ2-7
TGTGCCAGCAGCGACCCAATGGGTCTTGAAAAACTGTTTTTT CASSDPMGLEKLFF - 14 TRBV11-2 - TRBJ1-4
TGTGCCAGCAGCTTCGGGCTTCAAGAGACCCAGTACTTC CASSFGLQETQYF once 13 TRBV7-9 - TRBJ2-5
TGTGCCAGCAGCACCCGACACCATACTGAAGCTTTCTTT CASSTRHHTEAFF - 13 TRBV7-9 - TRBJ1-1
TGTGCCAGCAGCTCCGGGACAGTTAATTCACCCCTCCACTTT CASSSGTVNSPLHF - 14 TRBV7-8 TRBD1 TRBJ1-6
TGTGCCAGCAGTTACCCGACGTGGGGAGGGGGAGAAGCTTTCTTT CASSYPTWGGGEAFF - 15 TRBV6-6 - TRBJ1-1
TGTGCCAGCAGCTTGGCCGCTCGGCCAGGGGGTACCTATGGCTACACCTTC CASSLAARPGGTYGYTF - 17 TRBV5-5 TRBD1 TRBJ1-2
TGCGCCAGCAGCGCGGGGACAGTGGGAGGTCGGACAGATACGCAGTATTTT CASSAGTVGGRTDTQYF - 17 TRBV5-1 - TRBJ2-3
TGTGCCAGCAGTTCCGGGACAGGGGTGGACGAAAAACTGTTTTTT CASSSGTGVDEKLFF - 15 TRBV7-6 TRBD1 TRBJ1-4
TGCAGCGTTGACCGGACAGGGGGACTCATGAACACTGAAGCTTTCTTT CSVDRTGGLMNTEAFF - 16 TRBV29-1 TRBD1 TRBJ1-1
TGTGCCAGCAGCTTGGGCCCGATCAATGAGCAGTTCTTC CASSLGPINEQFF once 13 TRBV11-1 - TRBJ2-1
TGTGCCTTCACGACAGGGGGGGGAAAACTGTTTTTT CAFTTGGGKLFF - 12 TRBV30 TRBD1 TRBJ1-4
TGTGCCAGCAGACCGGGACTAGCGGGGCTTTACAATGAGCAGTTCTTC CASRPGLAGLYNEQFF - 16 TRBV7-2 TRBD2 TRBJ2-1
TGTGCCAGCCTCAAGGTGGGACAGGGGGCGTACTATGGCTACACCTTC CASLKVGQGAYYGYTF - 16 TRBV28 TRBD1 TRBJ1-2
TGTGCCAGCAGCTTAGCAGGGCGGAGCTCCTACGAGCAGTACTTC CASSLAGRSSYEQYF - 15 TRBV7-2 - TRBJ2-7
TGTGCCAGCAGTTACACGGTCAGGTTATCCAATGAGCAGTTCTTC CASSYTVRLSNEQFF - 15 TRBV6-5 - TRBJ2-1
TGTGCCAGCAGCTTGGGAGGGGGTAGAGGCCAAGAGACCCAGTACTTC CASSLGGGRGQETQYF - 16 TRBV5-4 - TRBJ2-5
TGTGCCACCAGCAGAAATTGGGCCTCGGGCGAGGGCACTGAAGCTTTCTTT CATSRNWASGEGTEAFF - 17 TRBV15 - TRBJ1-1
TGTGCCAGCAGCGTAGCTTCCACCGGGGAGCTGTTTTTT CASSVASTGELFF - 13 TRBV9 - TRBJ2-2
TGTGCCAGCAGCTTAACTGGGGCGGGGGAGAATACGCAGTATTTT CASSLTGAGENTQYF - 15 TRBV7-7 TRBD2 TRBJ2-3
TGTGCCAGCAAGGAGCGGATCTACAATGAGCAGTTCTTC CASKERIYNEQFF - 13 TRBV2 - TRBJ2-1
TGCGCCAGCAGCCAAAGGGCAGGGGGAGATACAGATACGCAGTATTTT CASSQRAGGDTDTQYF - 16 TRBV4-1 TRBD1 TRBJ2-3
TGTGCCAGCAGCACCCAGACAGGGGGATTTGGCTACACCTTC CASSTQTGGFGYTF - 14 TRBV7-9 TRBD1 TRBJ1-2
TGCAGTGCCGCCTTTGGAAACACCATATATTTT CSAAFGNTIYF - 11 TRBV20-1 - TRBJ1-3
TGCAGCGTTTTGGGGGACAATGAGCAGTTCTTC CSVLGDNEQFF once 11 TRBV29-1 - TRBJ2-1
TGTGCCAGCAGCTTCACAGGGGATACTGAAGCTTTCTTT CASSFTGDTEAFF once 13 TRBV14 TRBD1 TRBJ1-1
TGTGCCAGCAGCTTGGATCAGGGGGGATACAATGAGCAGTTCTTC CASSLDQGGYNEQFF - 15 TRBV7-2 - TRBJ2-1
TGTGCCAGCAGCGGAAGGGGTTCGGACACCGGGGAGCTGTTTTTT CASSGRGSDTGELFF - 15 TRBV9 - TRBJ2-2
TGTGCCAGTAGTATGAACTCTTTTTTTTCACCCCTCCACTTT CASSMNSFFSPLHF once 14 TRBV19 - TRBJ1-6
TGCGCCAGCAGCTCCGCGAGCGGCGGGACCATCTCCTACGAGCAGTACTTC CASSSASGGTISYEQYF - 17 TRBV5-1 - TRBJ2-7
TGTGCCAGCAGTTACTCATGGCAGGGGGCTTTGAATGAGCAGTTCTTC CASSYSWQGALNEQFF - 16 TRBV6-6 TRBD1 TRBJ2-1